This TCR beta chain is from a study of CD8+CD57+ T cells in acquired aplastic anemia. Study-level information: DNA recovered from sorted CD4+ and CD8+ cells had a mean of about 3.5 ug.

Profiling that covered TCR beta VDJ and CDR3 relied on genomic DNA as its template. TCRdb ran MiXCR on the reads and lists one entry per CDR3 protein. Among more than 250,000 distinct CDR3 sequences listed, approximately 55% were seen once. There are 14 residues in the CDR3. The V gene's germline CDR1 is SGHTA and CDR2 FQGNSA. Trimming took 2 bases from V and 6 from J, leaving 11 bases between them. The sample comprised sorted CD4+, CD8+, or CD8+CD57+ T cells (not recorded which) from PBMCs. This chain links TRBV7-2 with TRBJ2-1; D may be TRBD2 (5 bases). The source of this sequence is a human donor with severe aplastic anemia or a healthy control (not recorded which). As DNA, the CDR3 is TGTGCCAGCAGCTTATTCACGGGGTCCAATGAGCAGTTCTTC. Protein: CASSLFTGSNEQFF.